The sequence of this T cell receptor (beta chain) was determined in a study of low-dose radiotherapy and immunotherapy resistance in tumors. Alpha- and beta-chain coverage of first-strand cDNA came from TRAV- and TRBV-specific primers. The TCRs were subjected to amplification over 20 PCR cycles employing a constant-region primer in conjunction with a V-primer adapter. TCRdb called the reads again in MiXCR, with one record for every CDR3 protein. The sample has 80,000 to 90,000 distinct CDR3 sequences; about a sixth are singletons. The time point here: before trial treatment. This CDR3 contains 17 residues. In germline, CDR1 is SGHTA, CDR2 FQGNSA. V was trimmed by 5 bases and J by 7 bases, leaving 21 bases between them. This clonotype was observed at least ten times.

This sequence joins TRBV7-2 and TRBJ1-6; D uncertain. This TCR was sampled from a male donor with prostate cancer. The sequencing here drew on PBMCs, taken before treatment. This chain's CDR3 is CASSTQSDGLENSPLHF. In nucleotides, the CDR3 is TGTGCCAGCAGCACACAATCGGACGGTTTGGAGAATTCACCCCTCCACTTT. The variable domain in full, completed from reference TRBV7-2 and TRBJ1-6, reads GAGVSQSPSNKVTEKGKDVELRCDPISGHTALYWYRQSLGQGLEFLIYFQGNSAPDKSGLPSDRFSAERTGGSVSTLTIQRTQQEDSAVYLCASSTQSDGLENSPLHFGNGTRLTVT.